This T cell receptor beta chain was profiled in a study of neurological immune-mediated disorders. Study findings and constraints: No sharing of CDR3 amino acid sequences was observed among expanded clones across subjects, suggesting private repertoires in all groups. HTLV-1-associated myelopathy displayed the greatest TCR clonal expansion, and multiple sclerosis exhibited the smallest, lower than that of healthy controls.

The table lists this clonotype with many counts. Its antigen is still unknown. Sequencing runs each generated in excess of 180 million TCR-beta sequences derived from 15-18 subjects. MiXCR, run by TCRdb on the 5' RACE reads, gives a single entry per CDR3 protein. The sample includes approximately 50,000 distinct CDR3 sequences, about a tenth of them seen just once. Unsorted libraries were generated from 2 million PBMCs. These cells had been stored in RNAlater at -80 C. Germline values: CDR1 DFQATT, CDR2 SNEGSKA (reference sequence). The CDR3 spans 14 residues. V was trimmed by 6 bases and J by 2 bases, leaving 17 bases between them.

The sequencing sample was made of PBMCs. The rearrangement joins TRBV20-1 to TRBJ2-7; TRBD2 might be the D (6 bases). This clonotype originated in a man between 65 and 85 years old with HTLV-1-associated myelopathy (HAM/TSP). CDR3 DNA: TGCAGTGCCCCCCAACGGGAGCGTCCCTACGAGCAGTACTTC. Translated: CSAPQRERPYEQYF.